This T cell receptor (beta chain) was obtained from a study of T cells in Graves' hyperthyroidism and ophthalmopathy. TCR beta CDR3 region amplification was performed from RNA transcripts. A first-round RT-PCR of the TCR CDR3 used the HTBI primer set. TCRdb recomputed calls from the multiplex PCR reads with MiXCR, one row per CDR3 protein. Among hundreds of thousands of distinct CDR3 sequences listed, roughly 13% were seen once. Patients were excluded for uncontrolled infection, other autoimmune disease, pregnancy or lactation. The clonotype was recovered from a woman in her late teens or twenties with Graves' hyperthyroidism. The sequenced sample consisted of blood.

The CDR3 DNA reads TGTGCCAGCAGCGAAGGACTAGCGCCTTACAATGAGCAGTTCTTC. This encodes CASSEGLAPYNEQFF. J is TRBJ2-1 and V is TRBV9; 9 positions agree with TRBD2. CDR3 size: 15 residues. Germline loops: CDR1 SGDLS, CDR2 YYNGEE. V dropped 3 bases and J dropped 4; count of bases not matched to a gene: 5.